The present T cell receptor beta chain was sequenced within a study of Tregs in tolerant kidney transplant recipients. Sequencing was performed with immunoSEQ multiplex PCR; in TCRdb, only in-frame clones are kept and a portion is missing. The sample yields about 4,800 clones, about 39% seen once. Study-level findings and limits: Biological reproducibility was not directly addressed in this study.

Trimming stripped 3 bases from V and 3 bases from J, with 12 bases between. The CDR3 has 13 residues. Germline assignment: CDR1 SQVTM and CDR2 ANQGSEA. Relative to its sample, this clone is large. Antigen specificity is unknown. Specimen: CD8+ T cells from blood cultured with allogeneic cells. The sequence came from a human donor in good health. The chain recombines TRBV29-1 with TRBJ2-7; D is perhaps TRBD2 (6 bases). Written as DNA, the CDR3 is TGCAGCGTTGACGGGGGAAAAGACTACGAGCAGTACTTC. Its translation is CSVDGGKDYEQYF.